This record looks at one T cell receptor beta chain sequence and its context. The data stem from a study of blood T cell repertoires in COVID-19. As for the study in general: Samples came from the United States, Italy and Spain, spanning acute and convalescent COVID-19. Nucleic acid was either cDNA or gDNA, and it came from T cells, B-cell-depleted T cells, or PBMCs.

Trimming stripped 5 bases from V and 0 bases from J, with 14 bases between. Looked up from germline, CDR1 is SGHRS and CDR2 is YFSETQ. This CDR3 spans 15 amino acids. Source study methods: Quantification of nucleated cells was approximated via reference gene primer amplification. The method was immunoSEQ multiplex PCR; TCRdb's version includes in-frame clones alone and lacks a portion of them. The V and J calls and the clone size are those of that table, but D and trimming were determined from the DNA. The sample consists of about 480,000 clones, more than 70% of them appearing once. The TCR comes from a woman in her fifties or sixties with COVID-19, enrolled during active disease. Input material: peripheral blood. V usage is TRBV5-1 and J usage is TRBJ1-1; perhaps TRBD1 as D (5 bases). CDR3 in amino acids: CASRLIQGLNTEAFF. The CDR3 DNA reads TGCGCCAGCAGATTAATCCAGGGCCTGAACACTGAAGCTTTCTTT.